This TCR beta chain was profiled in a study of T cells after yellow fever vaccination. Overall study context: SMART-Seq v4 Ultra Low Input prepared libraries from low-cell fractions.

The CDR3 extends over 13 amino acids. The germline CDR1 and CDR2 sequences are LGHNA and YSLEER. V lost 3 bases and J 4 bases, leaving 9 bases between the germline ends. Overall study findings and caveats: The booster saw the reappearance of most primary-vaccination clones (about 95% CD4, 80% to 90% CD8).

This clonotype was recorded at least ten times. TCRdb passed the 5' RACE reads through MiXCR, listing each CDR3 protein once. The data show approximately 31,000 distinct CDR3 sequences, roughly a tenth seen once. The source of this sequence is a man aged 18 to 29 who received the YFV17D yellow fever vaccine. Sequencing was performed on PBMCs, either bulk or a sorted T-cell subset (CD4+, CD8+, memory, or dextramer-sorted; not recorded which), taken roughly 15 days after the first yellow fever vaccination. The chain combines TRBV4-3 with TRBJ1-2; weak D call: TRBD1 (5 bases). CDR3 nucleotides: TGCGCCAGCAGCCATGGGGGGGGCTATGGCTACACCTTC. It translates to CASSHGGGYGYTF.